This is a list of T cell receptor beta chains from one sample in a study of T cell changes during pregnancy in multiple sclerosis. Here immunoSEQ multiplex PCR was the method, and the copy in TCRdb shows in-frame clones only, minus some. Among approximately 40,000 clones listed, about 90% were seen once. The source material was CD4+ T cells from peripheral blood mononuclear cells, sampled in the third trimester of pregnancy. The receptors derive from a female donor with multiple sclerosis, enrolled in a pregnancy study. CDR3s include the opening cysteine and the closing phenylalanine or tryptophan. Fields, in order: J gene, D gene, V gene, CDR3 DNA, CDR3 protein. The D gene is left open where the match is weak.

TRBJ2-7 | TRBD2 | TRBV10-3 | TGTGCCATCAATCACGGGTATAGCGGGACTCAGGGCGAGCAGTACTTC | CAINHGYSGTQGEQYF
TRBJ2-6 | TRBD1 | TRBV23-1 | TGCGCCAGCAGTCAATCTACGGGACAGGGAAAAGCTGGGGCCAACGTCCTGACTTTC | CASSQSTGQGKAGANVLTF
TRBJ1-5 | . | TRBV23-1 | TGCGCCAGCAGTCAATTACCCGAGGATTTGTTACAGCCCCAGCATTTT | CASSQLPEDLLQPQHF
TRBJ2-7 | TRBD2 | TRBV7-2 | TGTGCCAGCAGCTTATCCGGGACTAGCTCCTACGAGCAGTACTTC | CASSLSGTSSYEQYF
TRBJ2-7 | TRBD2 | TRBV5-6 | TGTGCCAGCAGCGAAGCCGGGACTAGCTTCGAGCAGTACTTC | CASSEAGTSFEQYF
TRBJ1-5 | . | TRBV28 | TGTGCCAGCAGTTTAAGGGACACCAATCAGCCCCAGCATTTT | CASSLRDTNQPQHF
TRBJ1-1 | . | TRBV4-1 | TGCGCCAGCAGCCAAGATAGTATAGGGGTAACTGAAGCTTTCTTT | CASSQDSIGVTEAFF
TRBJ1-1 | TRBD1 | TRBV7-2 | TGTGCCAGCAGCTTAGACAGGGGTAGGACTGAAGCTTTCTTT | CASSLDRGRTEAFF
TRBJ2-7 | . | TRBV11-2 | TGTGCCAGCAGCTTAGCAGCAGCAGGGGTACTCGAGCAGTACTTC | CASSLAAAGVLEQYF
TRBJ2-1 | TRBD2 | TRBV5-1 | TGCGCCAGCAGCCCGGGACTAGCGGGAGGGCTAGATGAGCAGTTCTTC | CASSPGLAGGLDEQFF
TRBJ1-1 | . | TRBV19 | TGTGCCAGTAGTCTATTCACCCGGGAAGCTTTCTTT | CASSLFTREAFF
TRBJ2-7 | TRBD2 | TRBV27 | TGTGCCAGCAGAGAAGTAACTAGCGGGAGGGACTACGAGCAGTACTTC | CASREVTSGRDYEQYF
TRBJ2-1 | TRBD2 | TRBV6-5 | TGTGCCAGCAGTTACGGTGCGGGAGGGCCGGGTGAGCAGTTCTTC | CASSYGAGGPGEQFF
TRBJ2-7 | . | TRBV7-2 | TGTGCCAGCAGCTCTAGCAGCTCCTACGAGCAGTACTTC | CASSSSSSYEQYF
TRBJ2-7 | TRBD2 | TRBV9 | TGTGCCAGCTCAGGGGGGACTAGCGACTACGAGCAGTACTTC | CASSGGTSDYEQYF
TRBJ2-1 | . | TRBV5-1 | TGCGCCAGCAGCTTACAGGGCTCCTACAATGAGCAGTTCTTC | CASSLQGSYNEQFF
TRBJ2-5 | TRBD2 | TRBV30 | TGTGCCTGGAGTGTTCTAGCGGGCGTCCAAGAGACCCAGTACTTC | CAWSVLAGVQETQYF
TRBJ2-7 | . | TRBV28 | TGTGCCAGCAGTTTACCGGACAGCAAGTACGAGCAGTACTTC | CASSLPDSKYEQYF